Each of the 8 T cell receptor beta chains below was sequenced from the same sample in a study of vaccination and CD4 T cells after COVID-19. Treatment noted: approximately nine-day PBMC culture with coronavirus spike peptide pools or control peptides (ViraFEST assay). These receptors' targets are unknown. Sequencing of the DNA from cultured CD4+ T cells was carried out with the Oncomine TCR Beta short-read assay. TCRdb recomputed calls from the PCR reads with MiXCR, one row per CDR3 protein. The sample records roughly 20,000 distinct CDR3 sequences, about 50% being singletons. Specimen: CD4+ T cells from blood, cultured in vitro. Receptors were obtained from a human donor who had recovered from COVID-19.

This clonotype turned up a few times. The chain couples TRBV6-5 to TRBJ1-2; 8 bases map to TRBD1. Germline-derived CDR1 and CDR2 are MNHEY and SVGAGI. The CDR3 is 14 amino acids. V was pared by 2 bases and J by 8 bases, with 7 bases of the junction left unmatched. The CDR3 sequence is CASSYQQGVGGYTF. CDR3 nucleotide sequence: TGTGCCAGCAGTTACCAACAGGGGGTGGGAGGCTACACCTTC.

The CDR3 coding sequence is TGTGCCAGCAGTGAAAGAGAGGGAGGGATGACTGAAGCTTTCTTT. Translating it yields CASSEREGGMTEAFF. This chain joins TRBV2 and TRBJ1-1; D remains ambiguous. Deletions cut 2 bases from V and 5 bases from J, with 15 bases between. The CDR3 runs to 15 residues. Germline V lookup: CDR1 SNHLY, CDR2 FYNNEI. The whole variable domain, remainder taken from reference TRBV2 and TRBJ1-1, is EPEVTQTPSHQVTQMGQEVILRCVPISNHLYFYWYRQILGQKVEFLVSFYNNEISEKSEIFDDQFSVERPDGSNFTLKIRSTKLEDSAMYFCASSEREGGMTEAFFGQGTRLTVV.

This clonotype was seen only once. This CDR3 is CASLGIPMAGELFF. The CDR3 nucleotides are TGTGCCTCGTTAGGGATACCGATGGCCGGGGAGCTGTTTTTT. The gene calls are TRBV6-1 and TRBJ2-2, with D uncertain. Germline CDR1 MNHNS, CDR2 SASEGT. The V end lost 11 bases, the J end lost 6 bases, and 19 bases lay between the germline ends. The CDR3 covers 14 residues.

CDR3 region: CASSLGQGVKGYTF. CDR3 in DNA: TGCGCCAGCAGCTTGGGCCAGGGGGTGAAAGGCTACACCTTC. The chain employs TRBV5-1 and TRBJ1-2; 7 bases match TRBD1. Unmatched junction bases numbered 7, after V lost 0 bases and J lost 8 bases. Germline V gives CDR1 SGHRS, CDR2 YFSETQ. The CDR3 is 14 amino acids.

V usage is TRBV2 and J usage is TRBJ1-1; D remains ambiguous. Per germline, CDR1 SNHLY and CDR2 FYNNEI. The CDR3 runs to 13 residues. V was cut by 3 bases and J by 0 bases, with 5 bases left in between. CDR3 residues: CASSDDLNTEAFF. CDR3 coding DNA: TGTGCCAGCAGTGATGACCTGAACACTGAAGCTTTCTTT.

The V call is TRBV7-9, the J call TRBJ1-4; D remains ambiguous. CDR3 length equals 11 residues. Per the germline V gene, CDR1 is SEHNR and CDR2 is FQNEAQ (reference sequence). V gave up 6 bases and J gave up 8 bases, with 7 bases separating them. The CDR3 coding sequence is TGTGCCAGCAGTATAGTCGAAAAACTGTTTTTT. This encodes CASSIVEKLFF.

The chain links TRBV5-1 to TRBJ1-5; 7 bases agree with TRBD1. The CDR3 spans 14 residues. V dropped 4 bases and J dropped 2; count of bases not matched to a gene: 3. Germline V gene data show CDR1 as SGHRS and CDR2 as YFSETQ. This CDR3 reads CASSNGTGNQPQHF. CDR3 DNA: TGCGCCAGCAGCAACGGGACAGGCAATCAGCCCCAGCATTTT.

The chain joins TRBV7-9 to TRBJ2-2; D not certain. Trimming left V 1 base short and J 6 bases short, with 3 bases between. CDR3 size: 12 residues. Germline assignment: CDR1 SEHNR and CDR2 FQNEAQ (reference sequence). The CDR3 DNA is TGTGCCAGCAGCTTAGGCGCCGGGGAGCTGTTTTTT. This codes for CASSLGAGELFF.